The clone carrying this TCR beta chain has a single count. This specimen belongs to a study of blood T cell repertoires in COVID-19. Background on the study: There were acute and convalescent COVID-19 samples, and they came from the United States, Italy and Spain. PBMCs, B-cell-depleted T cells, or T cells were the source of the cDNA or gDNA that made up the material.

Losses at the gene ends were 4 bases for V and 0 bases for J; bases not matched to a gene: 9. The CDR3 consists of 18 residues. The germline V gene has CDR1 SGDLS and CDR2 YYNGEE. In the source study's methods: Cell counts per sample came from amplifying reference gene primers. Using immunoSEQ multiplex PCR, the repertoire was profiled, and TCRdb retains in-frame clones only, with some absent. The V and J calls and the clone size are those of that table, but D and trimming were determined from the DNA. The sample lists about 400,000 clones, less than 90% occurring once. The chain is built from TRBV9 and TRBJ2-6; 8 bases are shared with TRBD2. The specimen was peripheral blood. The TCR originated in a woman aged 55 to 70 with COVID-19, enrolled during active disease. The CDR3 DNA sequence: TGTGCCAGCAGCACCCTACTAGCGGTCAACTCTGGGGCCAACGTCCTGACTTTC. Translating it yields CASSTLLAVNSGANVLTF. Supplemented by reference TRBV9 and TRBJ2-6, the full variable domain reads DSGVTQTPKHLITATGQRVTLRCSPRSGDLSVYWYQQSLDQGLQFLIQYYNGEERAKGNILERFSAQQFPDLHSELNLSSLELGDSALYFCASSTLLAVNSGANVLTFGAGSRLTVL.